This TCR beta chain came from a study of monozygotic twins with inflammatory bowel disease. This CDR3 region has 16 residues. Per sample, reverse transcription was split into eight reactions. TCRdb derives one entry per CDR3 protein from the 5' RACE reads, leaving out DNA. The sample data list about 380,000 distinct CDR3 sequences. The sequence was obtained from a human donor with ulcerative colitis or Crohn's disease, or a healthy co-twin of an affected twin (not recorded which). The chain is built from TRBV12-3 or TRBV12-4 and TRBJ1-1. Material for sequencing was blood. This CDR3 is CASSPVAGLEYTEAFF.